The 14 T cell receptor beta chains in this list originate from one sample, sequenced in a study of CD8+CD57+ T cells in acquired aplastic anemia. Genomic DNA served as template for TCR beta VDJ and CDR3 profiling. Each CDR3 protein gets one entry after TCRdb re-called the reads with MiXCR. The profile shows 250,000 or so distinct CDR3 sequences, roughly half of them singletons. Previously, flow cytometry had revealed CD8+CD57+ cell expansion in the patients chosen for sequencing. The source material was sorted CD4+, CD8+, or CD8+CD57+ T cells (not recorded which) from PBMCs. These receptors all stem from a human donor with aplastic anemia.

This chain connects TRBV25-1 to TRBJ2-5; D not resolved. Per the germline V gene, CDR1 is MGHDK and CDR2 is SYGVNS. V lost 7 bases, J lost 5 bases, and 8 bases lay in between. The CDR3 contains 11 residues. The CDR3 is CASMLEETQYF. The CDR3 nucleotides are TGTGCCAGCATGTTAGAGGAGACCCAGTACTTC.

The V call is TRBV10-2, the J call TRBJ2-7, with D unclear. The CDR3 length is 13 residues. CDR1 and CDR2 (germline): WSHSY, SAAADI. Trimming left V 5 bases short and J 4 bases short, with 12 bases between. The CDR3 DNA sequence: TGCGCCAGCAGTCGGAGCTCCCTATACGAGCAGTACTTC. Encoded protein: CASSRSSLYEQYF.

V gene TRBV28 combines with J gene TRBJ1-5, with no clear D. The CDR3 contains 13 residues. V lost 0 bases and J 6 bases, leaving 6 bases between the germline ends. CDR1 is MDHEN and CDR2 is SYDVKM in the germline V gene. CDR3 protein: CASSLWSAQPQHF. CDR3 bases: TGTGCCAGCAGTTTATGGTCGGCTCAGCCCCAGCATTTT.

The CDR3 here is CAGTAQRTYEQYF. The CDR3, as DNA: TGTGCCGGTACAGCTCAACGTACCTACGAGCAGTACTTC. The genes are TRBV7-9 and TRBJ2-7; no definite D call. V lost 11 bases and J lost 2, with 16 bases in between. The CDR3 runs to 13 residues. Germline V gives CDR1 SEHNR, CDR2 FQNEAQ (reference sequence).

A remark on this clonotype: A much larger clone lies one base from this, so it may be a read error. It is likely a read error, because the conserved phenylalanine at the end of the CDR3 is missing. J is TRBJ2-1 and V is TRBV4-3; D is perhaps TRBD1 (5 bases). V shed 1 base and J shed 8 bases, with 15 bases lying between them. This CDR3 comprises 15 residues. Per germline, CDR1 LGHNA and CDR2 YSLEER. CDR3 sequence reads: CASSQVPRDSDEQFL. The DNA for the CDR3 is TGCGCCAGCAGCCAAGTTCCCAGGGATTCCGATGAGCAGTTCCTC.

This sequence joins TRBV7-2 and TRBJ2-5; TRBD1 is a possible D gene (5 bases). The germline V and J ends were trimmed by 8 bases and 5 bases, with 21 bases remaining between them. The CDR3 extends over 15 amino acids. Germline assignment: CDR1 SGHTA and CDR2 FQGNSA. The CDR3: CASGGQRVSRETQYF. CDR3 sequence (DNA): TGTGCCAGCGGCGGACAAAGGGTTAGCCGGGAGACCCAGTACTTC.

In this sample, this clonotype turned up many times. V usage is TRBV9 and J usage is TRBJ1-6; D is possibly TRBD1 (5 bases). Between the trimmed V and J ends, which lost 3 bases and 9 bases, there was a span of 16 bases. Germline lookup yields CDR1 SGDLS and CDR2 YYNGEE. The CDR3 is made up of 15 amino acids. DNA for the CDR3: TGTGCCAGCAGCGAGATGGGGGAGAGGGGTTCACCCCTCCACTTT. It specifies CASSEMGERGSPLHF.

The J gene is TRBJ2-3, the V gene TRBV7-4; 10 bases agree with TRBD2. The CDR3 covers 17 residues. Germline V lookup: CDR1 SGHVT, CDR2 SQSDAQ. The V and J ends lost 6 bases and 3 bases, in that order; junction bases with no gene match: 12. The CDR3 here is CASSRMGERGGTDTQYF. The CDR3 nucleotides are TGTGCCAGCAGTCGAATGGGAGAGCGGGGGGGGACAGATACGCAGTATTTT.

This sequence joins TRBV2 and TRBJ1-6, with D perhaps matching TRBD1 (6 bases). Germline CDR1 is SNHLY and CDR2 is FYNNEI. V lost 7 bases to trimming and J lost 6 bases, with 10 bases between them. This CDR3 has 13 amino acids. Here the CDR3 DNA reads TGTGCCAGCAACAGGGAAGTTAATTCACCCCTCCACTTT. It yields the protein CASNREVNSPLHF. Complete variable domain (other parts from reference TRBV2 and TRBJ1-6): EPEVTQTPSHQVTQMGQEVILRCVPISNHLYFYWYRQILGQKVEFLVSFYNNEISEKSEIFDDQFSVERPDGSNFTLKIRSTKLEDSAMYFCASNREVNSPLHFGNGTRLTVT.

In its sample, this clonotype was seen a few times. A much larger clone differs from this one at a single base, so this may be a read error. The final CDR3 position lacks the conserved phenylalanine or tryptophan, pointing to a likely read error. The genes are TRBV12-3 or TRBV12-4 and TRBJ2-7; 8 nucleotides line up with TRBD1. The CDR3 runs 13 residues. Trimming removed 4 bases from V and 3 bases from J; junction bases left unmatched: 2. In DNA form, the CDR3 reads TGTGCCAGCAGTTACAGGGGGGACTACGAGCAGTACCTC. It yields the protein CASSYRGDYEQYL.

The rearrangement uses TRBV5-1 and TRBJ2-1; 11 bases fit TRBD2. V shed 1 base and J 8 bases; nucleotides not matched to a gene: 8. Germline V gene data show CDR1 as SGHRS and CDR2 as YFSETQ. CDR3 length: 16 residues. CDR3 DNA sequence: TGCGCCAGCAGCTTGTCCGGGACTAGCGGTGGCGATGAGCAGTTCTTC. This sequence encodes CASSLSGTSGGDEQFF.

This clonotype was counted a single time. Just one base apart from a much larger clone, this may be a read error. It is likely a read error, because the conserved phenylalanine at the end of the CDR3 is missing. The rearrangement uses TRBV6-1 and TRBJ2-1; D remains unclear. Trimming cost V 6 bases and J 5 bases, with 8 bases left between them. CDR3 length: 12 amino acids. CDR1 MNHNS and CDR2 SASEGT come from the germline V gene. This CDR3 is CASRRTDNEQFL. The CDR3 DNA reads as TGTGCCAGCAGGCGAACCGACAATGAGCAGTTCCTC.

The chain has TRBV19 and TRBJ2-5, with 11 bases that match TRBD1. Germline CDR1 is LNHDA and CDR2 is SQIVND (reference sequence). The CDR3 is 13 residues long. Germline trimming cut 6 bases from V and 4 bases from J; bases unmatched to any gene: 1. CDR3 DNA sequence: TGTGCCAGTAGGGACAGGGGGCGAGAGACCCAGTACTTC. Translation gives CASRDRGRETQYF.

CDR3 nucleotide sequence: TGTGCCAGCAGCTCAAGGTACCTAGCGGGGCGGGTGGTTTCCTACGAGCAGTACTTC. Translated, it gives CASSSRYLAGRVVSYEQYF. This chain connects TRBV7-3 to TRBJ2-7; 9 bases are a match to TRBD2. V lost 4 bases and J lost 1; bases outside the gene matches: 17. The CDR3 is 19 amino acids. Germline CDR1 is SGHTA and CDR2 is FQGTGA.